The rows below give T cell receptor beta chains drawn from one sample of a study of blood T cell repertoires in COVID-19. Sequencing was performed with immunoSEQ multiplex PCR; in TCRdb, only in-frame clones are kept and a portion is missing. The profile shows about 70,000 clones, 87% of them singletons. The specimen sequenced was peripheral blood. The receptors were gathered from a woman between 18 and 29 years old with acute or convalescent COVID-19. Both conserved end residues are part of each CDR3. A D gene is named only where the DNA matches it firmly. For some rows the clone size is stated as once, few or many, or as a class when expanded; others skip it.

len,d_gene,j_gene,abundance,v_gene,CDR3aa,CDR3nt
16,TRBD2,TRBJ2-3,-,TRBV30,CAWRGRGASFTDTQYF,TGTGCCTGGAGGGGGCGGGGGGCTAGTTTCACAGATACGCAGTATTTT
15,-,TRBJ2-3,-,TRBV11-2,CASSLGGGAGDTQYF,TGTGCCAGCAGCTTAGGTGGAGGGGCAGGGGATACGCAGTATTTT
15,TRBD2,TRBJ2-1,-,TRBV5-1,CASSLGEVAGDEQFF,TGCGCCAGCAGCTTGGGGGAGGTAGCGGGAGATGAGCAGTTCTTC
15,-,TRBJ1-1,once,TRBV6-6,CASRGEGVTGTEAFF,TGTGCCAGCAGGGGTGAGGGGGTAACCGGCACTGAAGCTTTCTTT
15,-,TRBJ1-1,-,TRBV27,CASSLAITGNTEAFF,TGTGCCAGCAGTTTAGCTATCACAGGGAACACTGAAGCTTTCTTT
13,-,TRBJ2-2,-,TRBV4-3,CASSQDRYGELFF,TGCGCCAGCAGCCAAGATAGATACGGGGAGCTGTTTTTT
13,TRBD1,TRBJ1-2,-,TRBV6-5,CASSYVTGVGYTF,TGTGCCAGCAGTTATGTCACAGGGGTTGGCTACACCTTC
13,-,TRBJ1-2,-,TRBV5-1,CASSLDGSDGYTF,TGCGCCAGCAGCTTGGACGGGTCAGATGGCTACACCTTC
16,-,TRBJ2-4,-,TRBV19,CASSYGAGAAKNIQYF,TGTGCCAGTAGTTATGGCGCAGGGGCGGCCAAAAACATTCAGTACTTC
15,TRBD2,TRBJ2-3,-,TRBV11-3,CASSPTSGSTDTQYF,TGTGCCAGCAGCCCGACTAGCGGTAGCACAGATACGCAGTATTTT
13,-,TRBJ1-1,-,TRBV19,CASSIAGPTEAFF,TGTGCCAGTAGTATCGCGGGGCCCACTGAAGCTTTCTTT
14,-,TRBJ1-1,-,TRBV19,CASSEATLNTEAFF,TGTGCCAGTAGTGAAGCTACCTTGAACACTGAAGCTTTCTTT
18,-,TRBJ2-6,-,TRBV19,CASSIDLLGGSGANVLTF,TGTGCCAGTAGTATAGATCTATTAGGGGGCTCTGGGGCCAACGTCCTGACTTTC
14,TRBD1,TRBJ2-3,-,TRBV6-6,CASNKGTDTDTQYF,TGTGCCAGCAACAAAGGGACAGACACAGATACGCAGTATTTT
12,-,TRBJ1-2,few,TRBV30,CAWRRRENGYTF,TGTGCCTGGAGAAGGAGAGAGAATGGCTACACCTTC
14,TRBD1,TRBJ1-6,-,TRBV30,CAWSRGQVDSPLHF,TGTGCCTGGAGTCGTGGACAGGTGGACTCACCCCTCCACTTT
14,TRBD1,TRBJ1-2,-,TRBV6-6,CASSSLQGIGGYTF,TGTGCCAGCAGTTCCCTACAGGGGATTGGGGGCTACACCTTC
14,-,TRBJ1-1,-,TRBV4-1,CASSQDGQPVEAFF,TGCGCCAGCAGCCAAGATGGGCAGCCCGTTGAAGCTTTCTTT
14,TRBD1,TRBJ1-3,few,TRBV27,CASSEGAAGNTIYF,TGTGCCAGCAGCGAGGGGGCAGCCGGAAACACCATATATTTT
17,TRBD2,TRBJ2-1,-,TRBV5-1,CASSPGTSGSSYNEQFF,TGCGCCAGCAGCCCAGGGACTAGCGGGAGTTCCTACAATGAGCAGTTCTTC
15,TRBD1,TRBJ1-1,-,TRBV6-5,CASSYTDRGGIEAFF,TGTGCCAGCAGTTACACTGACAGGGGAGGGATTGAAGCTTTCTTT
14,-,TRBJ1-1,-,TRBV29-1,CSVHRTAGNTEAFF,TGCAGCGTGCATCGGACAGCTGGAAACACTGAAGCTTTCTTT
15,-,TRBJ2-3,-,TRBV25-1,CASDPRTHSTDTQYF,TGTGCCAGCGATCCCCGGACACATAGCACAGATACGCAGTATTTT
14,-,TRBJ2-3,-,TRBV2,CASSDGQGLDTQYF,TGTGCCAGCAGTGATGGTCAGGGTCTAGATACGCAGTATTTT
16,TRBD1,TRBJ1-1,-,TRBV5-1,CASSLATGGPDPEAFF,TGCGCCAGCAGCTTGGCCACAGGGGGGCCGGATCCTGAAGCTTTCTTT
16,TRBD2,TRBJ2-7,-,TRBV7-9,CASSIGTSGSPYEQYF,TGTGCCAGCAGCATAGGGACTAGCGGGAGCCCCTACGAGCAGTACTTC
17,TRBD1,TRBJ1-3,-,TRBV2,CASSVFGQGVSGNTIYF,TGTGCCAGCAGTGTCTTCGGACAGGGGGTCTCTGGAAACACCATATATTTT
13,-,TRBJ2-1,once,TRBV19,CASSIDRNNEQFF,TGTGCCAGTAGTATAGACAGGAACAATGAGCAGTTCTTC
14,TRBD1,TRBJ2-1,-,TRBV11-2,CASSYWTGGNEQFF,TGTGCCAGCAGCTACTGGACAGGTGGCAATGAGCAGTTCTTC
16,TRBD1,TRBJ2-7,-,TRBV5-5,CASSHVVGQGSYEQYF,TGTGCCAGCAGCCATGTAGTGGGACAGGGATCCTACGAGCAGTACTTC
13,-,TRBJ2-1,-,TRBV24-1,CATSDTRGSEQFF,TGTGCCACCAGTGATACCAGGGGTTCAGAGCAGTTCTTC
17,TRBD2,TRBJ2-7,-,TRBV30,CAWSVPGLGVTDYEQYF,TGTGCCTGGAGTGTACCAGGACTAGGAGTTACCGACTACGAGCAGTACTTC
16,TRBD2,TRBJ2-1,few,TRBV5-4,CASSHTSGGASREQFF,TGTGCCAGCAGCCACACTAGCGGGGGGGCGTCACGTGAGCAGTTCTTC
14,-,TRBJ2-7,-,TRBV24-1,CATSDRDRTYEQYF,TGTGCCACCAGTGATCGCGACAGGACCTACGAGCAGTACTTC
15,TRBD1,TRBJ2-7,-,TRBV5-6,CASSLMLDRSYEQYF,TGTGCCAGCAGCTTGATGTTGGACAGGTCCTACGAGCAGTACTTC
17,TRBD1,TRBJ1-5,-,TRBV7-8,CASSLDNRDRVSQPQHF,TGTGCCAGCAGCTTAGACAACCGGGACAGGGTTTCTCAGCCCCAGCATTTT
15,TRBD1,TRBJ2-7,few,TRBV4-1,CASSQSGTGAYEQYF,TGCGCCAGCAGCCAATCCGGGACAGGGGCCTACGAGCAGTACTTC
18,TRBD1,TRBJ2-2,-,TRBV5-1,CASSSQPAGGTNTGELFF,TGCGCCAGCAGCTCTCAACCGGCAGGGGGAACGAACACCGGGGAGCTGTTTTTT
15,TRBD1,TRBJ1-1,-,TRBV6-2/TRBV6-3,CASSWAGGTITEAFF,TGTGCCAGCAGTTGGGCAGGGGGGACCATCACTGAAGCTTTCTTT
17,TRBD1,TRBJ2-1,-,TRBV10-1,CASSEYGTGGSYNEQFF,TGCGCCAGCAGTGAGTACGGGACAGGGGGCTCCTACAATGAGCAGTTCTTC
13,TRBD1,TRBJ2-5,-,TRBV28,CASRRTGDETQYF,TGTGCCAGCAGACGGACAGGGGACGAGACCCAGTACTTC
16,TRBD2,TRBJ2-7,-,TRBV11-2,CASSLDAGGSSYEQYF,TGTGCCAGCAGCCTAGACGCGGGGGGGAGCTCCTACGAGCAGTACTTC
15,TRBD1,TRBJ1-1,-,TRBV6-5,CASSSPGQGVAEAFF,TGTGCCAGCAGTTCCCCGGGACAGGGTGTCGCTGAAGCTTTCTTT
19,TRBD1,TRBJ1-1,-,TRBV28,CASSLEGPGGPRGVTEAFF,TGTGCCAGCAGTTTGGAGGGACCAGGGGGACCGAGGGGGGTCACTGAAGCTTTCTTT
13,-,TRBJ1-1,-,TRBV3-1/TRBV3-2,CASSQVTGTEAFF,TGTGCCAGCAGCCAAGTCACCGGGACTGAAGCTTTCTTT
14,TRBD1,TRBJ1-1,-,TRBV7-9,CASRPNRGNTEAFF,TGTGCCAGCAGACCCAACAGGGGGAACACTGAAGCTTTCTTT
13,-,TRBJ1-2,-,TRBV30,CAWSVGDRVGYTF,TGTGCCTGGAGTGTGGGTGACAGAGTGGGCTACACCTTC